This T cell receptor beta chain was captured by sequencing in a study of cytomegalovirus exposure and HLA in healthy donors (dated by TCRdb to 2016 to 2017). Background on the whole study: According to an earlier analysis of a few hundred of the donors, about 170 million T cells yielded over 90 million unique TCR beta sequences and about 300 Gb of sequence data. Roughly 300 gigabases of sequencing data and approximately 84 million unique TCR sequences were included in an early release covering around 600 HLA-typed donors. The genetic ancestry cluster associated with self-reported Caucasian donors included roughly four fifths of the roughly 400 genotyped donors. The study aimed to test whether signatures of past pathogen exposure could be identified by cataloging public T cell receptors. Using immunosequencing, the study profiled T cell repertoires from fewer than 700 subjects and related those repertoires to cytomegalovirus serostatus. A separate validation cohort of approximately 130 different subjects was used in addition to the approximately 640-subject first cohort. To predict cytomegalovirus infection status, the study brought together high-throughput TCR immunosequencing, statistical association of individual TCRs with disease status, and machine learning. A later analysis re-analyzed previously published TCR beta repertoires from approximately 670 donors and added high-resolution HLA genotyping to study TCR occurrence patterns. The later analysis used no new phenotypic data to find candidate immune exposures, relying instead on TCR beta sequences and their occurrence across donors. To decide whether each TCR beta V gene segment behaved as functional or pseudogenic, an earlier analysis of several hundred of the donors relied on high-throughput TCR beta sequencing. Donor age, sex, ethnicity and CMV serostatus were collected together with the repertoire data. Genome-wide SNP genotypes for about 60% of the roughly 670 donors were used in a later genetic analysis, which treated that subset as a discovery cohort. Every discovery cohort repertoire had been produced on one sequencing platform. Both class I and class II loci were covered by HLA typing, at four-digit resolution. The number of donors typed differed by locus, with about 629-640 for A, B, C, DRB1 and DQB1, roughly 550 for DQA1, nearly 610 for DPA1, and around 430 for DPB1. Four or five DR-DQ haplotypes were handled as single units for association and clustering because linkage in the cohort was strong. Across about 370 genotyped donors of the cohort, an average of about 220,000 unique TCR beta nucleotide sequences per donor were sequenced, and 15% to 20% of those sequences were non-productive.

Overall study outcomes, separate from this receptor: A later analysis associated 17,000 or so TCR beta sequences with specific HLA alleles at a false discovery rate of 0.05. A cluster of highly shared sequence variants was judged likely to represent a technical artifact of the sequencing pipeline. According to the authors, the approach could potentially be generalized to other disease states and immunological phenotypes. In a later genetic analysis, a missense DCLRE1C variant was associated with V-gene and J-gene trimming of TCR beta chains, and the association was replicated in an independent cohort. CMV serostatus was the only immune exposure information available for the cohort. The cohort was sequenced for TCR beta chains only, and without alpha or paired-chain data the features that could be detected were limited. Correlated functional status among segregating V segments might be attributable to linkage disequilibrium, but an unknown experimental factor could not be ruled out. Some 15 rarely observed V segments, including chromosome 9 orphons, were excluded from the earlier analysis of several hundred of the donors because counts were too low. In an earlier analysis of about 600 of the donors, most TCR beta V segments appeared in productive rearrangements about 90% or about 30% of the time, broadly matching IMGT annotations. Because HLA typing was unavailable for some donors at each locus, only the typed subset was used in association tests. Roughly uniform sequencing depth across donors was assumed in presence/absence analyses, although this assumption may not hold. In a later analysis, several top co-occurrence clusters were reported to appear linked to parvovirus B19, influenza, CMV and Epstein-Barr virus. In vitro tests confirmed that three of the cytomegalovirus-associated TCR beta chains recognize cytomegalovirus antigens. In a later analysis, HLA-associated TCR beta chains were found to be more clonally expanded and to have lower generation probabilities than equally common non-associated chains. A further reported finding was that TCR beta sequences accurately predicted the HLA-A and HLA-B alleles for most subjects in the first cohort. The classifier was reported to diagnose cytomegalovirus status with high specificity and sensitivity in both the original cohort and the validation cohort. According to a later genetic analysis, donors in an Asian-associated ancestry cluster had fewer N-insertions in productive TCRs than the approximately 700-donor mean. A later analysis found that TCR association rates varied across HLA loci, with DRB1 alleles showing the most associated TCRs and HLA-C alleles the fewest. Across donors, most TCR sequences were observed very rarely, whereas some public TCRs were present in many individuals. A total of fewer than 200 TCR beta chains were listed by the study as associated with cytomegalovirus. In a later analysis, most CMV-associated TCR beta chains were found to appear HLA-restricted, with HLA associations seemingly driven largely by CMV exposure. Strong co-occurrence of HLA alleles, especially DR and DQ, made assigning TCR associations to individual alleles difficult.

The cohort was made up of approximately 670 healthy bone marrow donors. At the time of sampling, every cohort member was nominally healthy, though immune exposures that went unrecorded were likely present. The donor tested CMV seronegative, placing the donor among the approximately 400 seronegative members of the cohort. A peripheral blood sample was collected from each donor, and TCR beta sequencing was performed on peripheral blood mononuclear cells. The Qiagen DNeasy Blood Extraction Kit was used to extract genomic DNA from the blood cell samples. As to this clone: No antigen is known for it. The record has no base qualities; no much larger clone is one base away.

Library preparation employed the immunoSEQ multiplex PCR assay. A mixture of 60 forward primers for TCR Vbeta segments and 13 reverse primers for TCR Jbeta segments was used in the multiplex PCR. A multiplex PCR assay on genomic DNA amplified the CDR3 region of rearranged TCR beta genes. The amplified TCR beta libraries were sequenced on the Illumina HiSeq System as 87-base-pair reads. The paper's processing steps were these. A later analysis counted tens of millions of unique TCR beta chains across the 600 to 850 repertoires, and some 11 million of these chains were shared by at least two donors. A nearest-neighbor algorithm error-corrected the raw reads and collapsed the reads into unique sequences, merging closely related sequences to remove PCR and sequencing errors. To assign V, D and J gene segments, CDR3 sequences were aligned to IMGT reference sequences. For a sequence to be retained, a match of at least six nucleotides was required to both a V gene segment and a J gene segment. Rearrangements were classified as productive when the CDR3 lacked stop codons and remained in frame with V and J, and all other rearrangements were classified as non-productive. Following IMGT convention, CDR3 was defined as the stretch from the second conserved V-encoded cysteine to the conserved J-encoded phenylalanine. The earlier analysis of 450 to 750 of the donors excluded any sequence lacking an unambiguous match to a single V gene segment. An earlier analysis of several hundred of the donors called V segments functional above 56.7% productive rearrangements and segregating when the between-donor standard deviation exceeded 5%. A statistical classification framework was developed to diagnose cytomegalovirus status using the catalog of TCR beta chain sequences. In a later analysis, V and J genes were assigned by comparing TCR nucleotide sequences against IMGT/GENE-DB human TR gene sequences. A later analysis assigned CDR3 sequences and most-parsimonious VDJ recombination scenarios with the TCRdist pipeline. In a later analysis, each TCR beta chain was defined by its CDR3 amino acid sequence together with its V-gene family, and reads lacking a unique V-gene family were excluded. To address suspected cross-contamination and a sequencing artifact, a later analysis removed a few hundred highly shared, low-generation-probability nucleotide sequences. In a later analysis, a clonal expansion index was calculated for each public chain from normalized within-repertoire ranks of inferred template counts. Generation probabilities in a later analysis came from a VDJ recombination model fitted to out-of-frame rearrangements, and those results were checked against IGoR. A later analysis scored TCR-TCR, TCR-HLA and TCR-CMV co-occurrence with hypergeometric tests, applying a repertoire-size bias correction to TCR pairs. False discovery rates were estimated in a later analysis by permuting HLA or CMV assignments 20 times. In a later analysis, co-occurring TCRs were grouped using DBSCAN, and TCRdist sequence similarity was added for clustering within HLA-allele-positive subsets. Co-occurrence clustering excluded repertoires with fewer than 30,000 or more than 120,000 public chains, plus five with anomalous nucleotide sharing. TCRdb carries this immuneACCESS record with in-frame sequences only. Its versions omit some clonotypes, under half of them owing to an unresolved V gene in the studies checked, with the rest unexplained. The DNA gave D and trimming, while V, J and clone size come from that table. The sample has approximately 100,000 clones on record, 76% of them singletons. The ten largest make up 3.5% to 5% of the sample.

The sample taken for sequencing was PBMCs. The receptor's source is a man aged 40-55 years in good health and CMV-seronegative.

The nucleotide sequence reads TGTGCCAGCAGTTTAATTGGCCCAGGGGCCTTCTCTGGAAACACCATATATTTT. Translated, it gives CASSLIGPGAFSGNTIYF. Rearrangement joined TRBV27 to TRBJ1-3, with a weak D call of TRBD1 (6 bases match). From its cysteine to its phenylalanine, the CDR3 spans 18 amino acids. Only CDR3 DNA remains: 54 bases, in frame from the first base. Per the germline V gene (reference sequence), MNHEY is the CDR1 and SMNVEV is the CDR2. V is pared back by 2 bases and J by 0 bases, with 17 bases lying between the germline termini.